The 30 T cell receptor beta chains listed next were all sequenced from one sample in a study of cytomegalovirus exposure and HLA in healthy donors. Primers for the PCR totalled 60 Vbeta and 13 Jbeta. Measured with immunoSEQ multiplex PCR; TCRdb has only the in-frame clones, and not every one. The data contain 200,000 or so clones, approximately 78% of them singletons. The material sequenced was PBMCs. These receptors were obtained from a woman aged 50 to 65 in good health and CMV-seropositive.

The V call is TRBV6-5, the J call TRBJ1-2; D call uncertain. The CDR3 length is 14 residues. Per germline, CDR1 MNHEY and CDR2 SVGAGI. V was cut by 2 bases and J by 4 bases, with 11 bases left in between. The CDR3 spells CASSYLARGYGYTF. The CDR3 DNA is TGTGCCAGCAGTTACCTTGCCAGAGGCTATGGCTACACCTTC.

J is TRBJ2-7 and V is TRBV28; the D gene is possibly TRBD2 (5 bases). CDR1 MDHEN and CDR2 SYDVKM come from the germline V gene. The CDR3 loop spans 13 amino acids. The V and J ends lost 2 bases and 3 bases respectively, with 8 bases between them. The CDR3 loop reads CASSLDGGYEQYF. The CDR3, as DNA: TGTGCCAGCAGTTTAGATGGAGGCTACGAGCAGTACTTC.

The chain has TRBV7-7 and TRBJ2-7; 8 bases line up with TRBD2. This CDR3 has 14 amino acids. V lost 5 bases to trimming and J lost 5 bases; unmatched junction nucleotides: 8. CDR1 is SSHAT, CDR2 FNYEAQ, per germline (reference sequence). CDR3 bases: TGTGCCAGCAGCCCCGGGCTAGCGGGCCACGAGCAGTACTTC. It encodes CASSPGLAGHEQYF.

A note on this clone: Compared with germline, one end of the junction differs, possibly owing to a read error. The CDR3 loop reads CASSLARDTGELFF. The CDR3 DNA reads TGTGCCAGCAGCCTAGCCCGGGACACCGGGGAGCTGTTTTTT. The rearrangement uses TRBV7-9 and TRBJ2-2; D may be TRBD2 (5 bases). This CDR3 comprises 14 residues. Germline V gives CDR1 SEHNR, CDR2 FQNEAQ (reference sequence).

The chain is built from TRBV6-5 and TRBJ2-5, with 12 nucleotides matching TRBD1. The J call may be faulty, since TRBJ2-7 better matches the DNA end. This CDR3 comprises 15 residues. The germline V gene has CDR1 MNHEY and CDR2 SVGAGI. The DNA of the CDR3 is TGTGCCAGCAGCGCCGGGACAGGGGGCGGGCACGAGCAGTACTTC. Protein: CASSAGTGGGHEQYF.

The genes are TRBV7-9 and TRBJ2-7; 7 nucleotides match TRBD1. V dropped 5 bases and J dropped 4; count of bases not matched to a gene: 11. This CDR3 contains 15 residues. The germline V gene has CDR1 SEHNR and CDR2 FQNEAQ (reference sequence). The CDR3 reads CASSPRQGFGYEQYF. CDR3 DNA sequence: TGTGCCAGCAGCCCCAGACAGGGCTTCGGATACGAGCAGTACTTC.

This clone came up a few times. The chain is built from TRBV5-1 and TRBJ2-5, with 10 nucleotides matching TRBD2. Unmatched junction bases numbered 7, after V lost 3 bases and J lost 5 bases. This CDR3 has 15 amino acids. CDR1 is SGHRS and CDR2 is YFSETQ in the germline V gene. DNA of the CDR3: TGCGCCAGCAGCTCTAGCGGGGGTACTGGGGAGACCCAGTACTTC. Translating it yields CASSSSGGTGETQYF.

This sequence joins TRBV7-9 and TRBJ2-7; 7 bases align to TRBD1. Germline assignment: CDR1 SEHNR and CDR2 FQNEAQ (reference sequence). The V segment lost 5 bases and the J segment 3 bases; nucleotides outside the gene matches: 7. This CDR3 region has 14 residues. The CDR3 DNA sequence: TGTGCCAGCAGCCTCCCGGGACAGCGCTACGAGCAGTACTTC. It codes for CASSLPGQRYEQYF.

The rearrangement uses TRBV7-9 and TRBJ2-7, with 9 bases matching TRBD2. CDR3 size: 13 residues. The V and J ends lost 1 base and 6 bases, in that order; junction bases with no gene match: 1. Per the germline V gene, CDR1 is SEHNR and CDR2 is FQNEAQ (reference sequence). This CDR3 is CASSLELAGEQYF. For the CDR3, the DNA is TGTGCCAGCAGCTTAGAACTAGCGGGCGAGCAGTACTTC. Full variable domain (rest looked up from reference TRBV7-9 and TRBJ2-7): DTGVSQNPRHKITKRGQNVTFRCDPISEHNRLYWYRQTLGQGPEFLTYFQNEAQLEKSRLLSDRFSAERPKGSFSTLEIQRTEQGDSAMYLCASSLELAGEQYFGPGTRLTVT.

The chain combines TRBV5-1 with TRBJ2-1; 11 nucleotides align to TRBD1. The CDR3 length is 15 residues. J was trimmed by 7 bases and V by 4 bases; bases with no gene match: 7. CDR1 SGHRS and CDR2 YFSETQ come from the germline V gene. CDR3 sequence: CASSVGTGGWNEQFF. The CDR3 nucleotides read TGCGCCAGCAGCGTGGGGACAGGGGGGTGGAATGAGCAGTTCTTC.

V usage is TRBV19 and J usage is TRBJ1-5, with 7 bases identical to TRBD1. V trimming: 8 bases; J trimming: 6 bases; junction bases outside the gene matches: 13. This CDR3 has 15 residues. Germline CDR1 reads LNHDA; CDR2 reads SQIVND (reference sequence). The CDR3 is CASQGDRSWSQPQHF. The CDR3, as DNA: TGTGCCAGTCAGGGGGACAGATCATGGAGTCAGCCCCAGCATTTT.

This clone was seen a single time. The rearrangement joins TRBV10-2 to TRBJ2-2, with D maybe TRBD1 (5 bases). The CDR3 extends over 16 amino acids. V lost 7 bases and J lost 3, with 18 bases in between. CDR1 and CDR2 (germline): WSHSY, SAAADI. The chain's CDR3 is CASTAWAGLDTGELFF. The DNA of the CDR3 is TGCGCCAGCACCGCTTGGGCAGGGTTGGACACCGGGGAGCTGTTTTTT.

This sequence joins TRBV5-1 and TRBJ2-7; tentatively, D is TRBD2 (6 bases). Germline loops: CDR1 SGHRS, CDR2 YFSETQ. This CDR3 contains 15 residues. V was shortened by 1 base and J by 2 bases, with 13 bases between the two germline ends. This chain's CDR3 is CASSLSAGQPYEQYF. Here the CDR3 DNA reads TGCGCCAGCAGCTTGTCGGCGGGGCAGCCCTACGAGCAGTACTTC.

The chain carries TRBV7-9 and TRBJ2-7; tentative D call: TRBD1 (6 bases). The germline V gene encodes CDR1 SEHNR and CDR2 FQNEAQ (reference sequence). V shed 2 bases and J shed 0 bases, with 11 bases lying between them. This CDR3 has 15 residues. CDR3 in amino acids: CASSLYQGTSYEQYF. The CDR3 nucleotides read TGTGCCAGCAGCTTATACCAGGGGACCTCCTACGAGCAGTACTTC.

The chain uses TRBV6-1 and TRBJ2-7, with D maybe TRBD2 (6 bases). The CDR3 extends over 12 amino acids. Trimming took off 5 bases at V and 3 bases at J, with 8 bases between the two ends. Germline V CDR1 and CDR2: MNHNS, SASEGT. The CDR3 protein is CASSHGGYEQYF. The CDR3 coding sequence is TGTGCCAGCAGTCACGGGGGCTACGAGCAGTACTTC.

This chain links TRBV9 with TRBJ2-5, with D perhaps matching TRBD2 (6 bases). V was cut by 4 bases and J by 4 bases, with 14 bases left in between. Germline V gene data show CDR1 as SGDLS and CDR2 as YYNGEE. This CDR3 has 14 residues. The CDR3 bases are TGTGCCAGCAGCCCCTTTGGAGCGGGAGAGACCCAGTACTTC. Its protein is CASSPFGAGETQYF.

This clone was seen more than once but under ten times. The genes are TRBV2 and TRBJ2-7; TRBD1 matches at 8 bases. Losses at the gene ends were 3 bases for V and 6 bases for J; bases not matched to a gene: 10. The CDR3 runs 15 residues. CDR1 and CDR2 from the germline V gene are SNHLY and FYNNEI. The CDR3 bases are TGTGCCAGCAGTGAGGAACAGGGGGTGGTGGGCGAGCAGTACTTC. This gives the protein CASSEEQGVVGEQYF.

The CDR3 sequence is CASSEAVASVYYEQYF. The CDR3 DNA reads as TGTGCCAGCAGTGAAGCGGTGGCTAGCGTATATTACGAGCAGTACTTC. The chain couples TRBV6-1 to TRBJ2-7; D may be TRBD2 (6 bases). CDR3 size: 16 residues. CDR1 MNHNS and CDR2 SASEGT come from the germline V gene. V lost 0 bases and J lost 4, with 16 bases in between.

With respect to this clone: The sample has other DNA sequences that encode this CDR3 too. The rearrangement uses TRBV5-1 and TRBJ2-7, with TRBD1 matching over 9 bases. With V trimmed by 3 bases and J by 4 bases, 2 bases remained unmatched. Germline V CDR1 and CDR2: SGHRS, YFSETQ. The CDR3 runs 13 residues. CDR3 amino acids: CASSSGQGYEQYF. CDR3 nucleotide sequence: TGCGCCAGCAGCTCGGGACAGGGATACGAGCAGTACTTC.

This rearrangement joins TRBV28 to TRBJ2-2, with 8 bases aligning to TRBD1. The CDR3 extends over 14 amino acids. The germline gives CDR1 MDHEN, CDR2 SYDVKM. J gave up 7 bases and V 3 bases, and 4 bases lay outside the gene matches. Written as DNA, the CDR3 is TGTGCCAGCAGTTTGACAGGGGCGGGCGGGGAGCTGTTTTTT. Its protein product is CASSLTGAGGELFF.

V usage is TRBV27 and J usage is TRBJ2-7; TRBD1 matches at 7 bases. V trimming: 6 bases; J trimming: 0 bases; junction bases outside the gene matches: 8. CDR3 length: 15 amino acids. Germline V gene sequence: CDR1 MNHEY, CDR2 SMNVEV (reference sequence). DNA of the CDR3: TGTGCCAGCAGCCGATTGGGACAGCCCTCCTACGAGCAGTACTTC. This encodes CASSRLGQPSYEQYF.

This chain joins TRBV7-2 and TRBJ1-3, with a tentative D call TRBD1 (5 bases). Germline loops: CDR1 SGHTA, CDR2 FQGNSA. V dropped 2 bases and J dropped 0 bases, with 8 bases sitting between them. The length of the CDR3 is 15 residues. For the CDR3, the DNA is TGTGCCAGCAGCTTAAGTACAGGCTCTGGAAACACCATATATTTT. Amino acids: CASSLSTGSGNTIYF.

The chain couples TRBV27 to TRBJ1-5; D remains unclear. The germline V gene has CDR1 MNHEY and CDR2 SMNVEV (reference sequence). V was shortened by 10 bases and J by 2 bases, with 9 bases between the two germline ends. The CDR3 sequence is 12 residues long. The DNA for the CDR3 is TGTGCCATCGGGAGTGGCAATCAGCCCCAGCATTTT. Translating gives CAIGSGNQPQHF.

The V and J genes are TRBV2 and TRBJ1-6; TRBD1 aligns across 8 bases. There are 14 residues in the CDR3. Germline-derived CDR1 and CDR2 are SNHLY and FYNNEI. J was trimmed by 8 bases and V by 6 bases; bases with no gene match: 6. The CDR3 DNA sequence: TGTGCCAGCAGCCGGACAGGGCAGTATTCACCCCTCCACTTT. It codes for CASSRTGQYSPLHF.

The chain carries TRBV7-2 and TRBJ1-1; 7 bases align to TRBD1. CDR3 size: 14 residues. Trimming cost V 5 bases and J 8 bases; bases outside gene matches: 11. The germline V gene has CDR1 SGHTA and CDR2 FQGNSA. The CDR3 DNA reads TGTGCCAGCAGCGTCGCGTTGACAGGGCTCGAAGCTTTCTTT. Its protein product is CASSVALTGLEAFF.

V is TRBV2 and J is TRBJ2-3; 8 positions match TRBD1. From germline, CDR1 is SNHLY and CDR2 FYNNEI. The CDR3 sequence is 14 residues long. The trim removed 5 bases at V and 4 bases at J, leaving 5 bases unmatched. CDR3 DNA: TGTGCCAGCAGTTTGGACAGGGTGGCAGATACGCAGTATTTT. This encodes CASSLDRVADTQYF.

This rearrangement joins TRBV29-1 to TRBJ1-6; D is unresolved. Germline CDR1 reads SQVTM; CDR2 reads ANQGSEA. V dropped 6 bases and J dropped 0 bases, with 6 bases sitting between them. The CDR3 loop spans 13 amino acids. CDR3 in DNA: TGCAGCGTGAGGAGCTCCTATAATTCACCCCTCCACTTT. Amino acids: CSVRSSYNSPLHF.

The V and J genes are TRBV18 and TRBJ1-4; 10 bases align to TRBD1. This CDR3 region has 15 residues. With V trimmed by 2 bases and J by 6 bases, 3 bases remained unmatched. Germline CDR1 and CDR2: KGHSH and LQKENI. The CDR3 nucleotides are TGTGCCAGCTCACCATTGGGGACAGGGGATGAAAAACTGTTTTTT. It encodes CASSPLGTGDEKLFF.

The V gene is TRBV7-8, the J gene TRBJ2-3; the D gene is possibly TRBD2 (5 bases). The germline V gene has CDR1 SGHVS and CDR2 FQNEAQ. The V and J ends lost 6 bases and 5 bases respectively, with 21 bases between them. The CDR3 has 16 amino acids. CDR3 coding DNA: TGTGCCAGCAGTCCTGCAGCGGAATTCCGCATAGATACGCAGTATTTT. Encoded protein: CASSPAAEFRIDTQYF.

This sequence joins TRBV28 and TRBJ2-3; unclear D gene. This CDR3 comprises 17 residues. Germline loops: CDR1 MDHEN, CDR2 SYDVKM. With 7 bases removed from V and 0 bases from J, the gap between germline ends came to 20 bases. This chain's CDR3 is CASTTDNPGRSTDTQYF. CDR3 DNA: TGTGCCAGCACTACCGACAACCCAGGCAGGAGCACAGATACGCAGTATTTT.